This T cell receptor beta chain was documented in a study of Graves' ophthalmopathy and Graves' hyperthyroidism (dated by TCRdb to the late 2010s). The study in broad terms: Peripheral blood was collected before any treatment was given, at the time of initial diagnosis. After sampling, hyperthyroidism patients received methimazole starting at 30 mg daily, and ophthalmopathy patients received high-dose intravenous methylprednisolone. A discovery set of 100 patients (under 45 ophthalmopathy, 55 to 60 stable hyperthyroidism) was enrolled to explore V-J signatures distinguishing ophthalmopathy from hyperthyroidism. In five to seven hyperthyroidism patients, the T-cell repertoire of thyroid tissue was compared with the T-cell repertoire of blood. In total, under 150 blood samples were TCR-sequenced: under 45 ophthalmopathy, roughly 80 hyperthyroidism and some 17 hyperthyroidism-to-ophthalmopathy patients. The independent validation cohort included 18 to 20 hyperthyroidism patients plus 17 patients who later progressed from hyperthyroidism to ophthalmopathy. To tell Graves' ophthalmopathy apart from Graves' hyperthyroidism, and to predict which patients would progress to ophthalmopathy, the study relied on TCR beta repertoire signatures.

For repertoire sequencing, the TCR beta CDR3 regions were amplified from RNA transcripts. The first round was an RT-PCR using HTBI primers with the Qiagen OneStep RT-PCR kit, and this first round was followed by a second-round multiplex PCR, then size selection and purification. Sequencing of the libraries was carried out on an Illumina HiSeq2000 in paired-end mode with 100 bp reads. On the authors' methods: SOAPnuke was used to process the reads, removing any read that contained adapters or uncalled bases, had a mean Phred below 15, or lacked an exact match to the constant primer or identifier. High-quality paired reads were merged with COPE v1.2.5. Clonotypes were defined as unique nucleotide sequences and were aligned to IMGT TRB V, D and J references using MiTCR v1.1. Analysis was restricted to V-J combinations with a frequency above 0.0001, which covered roughly 99% of repertoires. A TCR clonal expansion and chaos score per V-J combination was defined as the ratio of F50 clonal expansion to chaos observed in the TCRdist matrix. Welch's t-statistics and random forest were used to reduce features to about 14 V-J combinations, which were fed into a naive Bayes classifier. The Morisita-Horn index was used to measure how similar the thyroid and blood repertoires were. Using fastp trimming at Q25 and MiXCR clonotype assembly, TCRdb reanalyzed the public sequencing data and kept in-frame beta chains. CDR3 protein sequences are deduplicated, and each keeps its most common genes and DNA. The V and J calls come from TCRdb's annotation, not from the publication. Recorded for this sample are 400,000 or so distinct CDR3 sequences; about 17% of them occurred a single time. Together, the top ten hold roughly 2.3% of the sample.

Reading the germline V gene gives CDR1 KGHSH and CDR2 LQKENI. V loses 3 bases of germline sequence and J loses 0 bases, and the interval between the two ends is 15 bases. The CDR3 measures 17 amino acids from cysteine to phenylalanine. The retained sequence is limited to the CDR3, 51 bases, with the frame set at the first base. A patient counted as having stable hyperthyroidism if there was no progression to ophthalmopathy within 18 months of follow-up. The hyperthyroidism patients were 18 to 65 years old and newly diagnosed, with a disease duration of less than 2 months. Patients were excluded if they had other autoimmune diseases, uncontrolled infections, pregnancy or lactation. Diagnosis was based on clinical symptoms, serum thyroxine, TRAb, thyroid ultrasound and orbital computed tomography. Ficoll-Paque density gradient centrifugation was used to isolate PBMCs from 8.5 to 10 ml of fresh peripheral blood. Trizol reagent was used to extract the total RNA, and its quality was then checked on an Agilent 2100 Bioanalyzer.

Findings and caveats that apply to the study as a whole: Sample size was not statistically predetermined, and group allocation was not concealed from the investigators. In validation, the model predicted ophthalmopathy progression with more than 70% sensitivity and around 72% specificity; roughly eleven predicted patients were CT-confirmed with GO in a median of about 7.1 months. In cross-validation, the 13-signature model distinguished ophthalmopathy from stable hyperthyroidism with more than 85% sensitivity and about 81% specificity, while in the test set the corresponding values were approximately 79% and 70%. Most expanded thyroid clonotypes with a frequency above 0.001 also appeared in blood, which suggests that blood repertoires may reflect the immune response in the thyroid.

Ten or more counts support this clonotype. Its specific antigen is unknown. Base qualities are not recorded, but no much larger clone differs from it by a single base. Material for sequencing was peripheral blood. The origin of this receptor is an adult woman with stable Graves' hyperthyroidism. The chain uses TRBV18 and TRBJ1-5, with the D gene uncertain. The bases read TGTGCCAGCTCACCGGACGAGCGGGCGGATAGCAATCAGCCCCAGCATTTT. It translates to CASSPDERADSNQPQHF.